The rows below give T cell receptor beta chains drawn from one sample of a study of cytomegalovirus exposure and HLA in healthy donors. Data came from immunoSEQ multiplex PCR; TCRdb stores just in-frame clones and leaves some out. The sample shows some 150,000 clones, less than 85% of them seen only once. Sample: PBMCs. These receptors originate from a woman between 55 and 75 years old in good health and CMV-seropositive. CDR3s include the opening cysteine and the closing phenylalanine or tryptophan. A D gene is named only where the DNA matches it firmly. Rows may omit the clone size; those that give it use once, few, many or a size class.

clone_size: few
v_call: TRBV19
d_call: -
j_call: TRBJ1-2
cdr3_aa: CASSIIQGQDGYTF
cdr3_nt: TGTGCCAGTAGTATCATCCAGGGTCAGGATGGCTACACCTTC

clone_size: -
v_call: TRBV28
d_call: TRBD2
j_call: TRBJ2-1
cdr3_aa: CASRTLAGEWNEQFF
cdr3_nt: TGTGCCAGCAGAACACTAGCGGGAGAATGGAATGAGCAGTTCTTC

clone_size: -
v_call: TRBV6-5
d_call: -
j_call: TRBJ1-5
cdr3_aa: CASNSVSGQPQHF
cdr3_nt: TGTGCCAGCAACTCAGTTAGCGGCCAGCCCCAGCATTTT

clone_size: few
v_call: TRBV27
d_call: TRBD2
j_call: TRBJ2-5
cdr3_aa: CASGTRSLAGQETQYF
cdr3_nt: TGTGCCAGCGGTACCCGATCACTAGCGGGGCAAGAGACCCAGTACTTC

clone_size: -
v_call: TRBV28
d_call: TRBD1
j_call: TRBJ1-2
cdr3_aa: CASGIRGTYGYTF
cdr3_nt: TGTGCCAGCGGAATCAGGGGGACCTATGGCTACACCTTC

clone_size: -
v_call: TRBV27
d_call: -
j_call: TRBJ1-1
cdr3_aa: CASSLTRPNTEAFF
cdr3_nt: TGTGCCAGCAGTTTGACAAGGCCGAACACTGAAGCTTTCTTT

clone_size: -
v_call: TRBV28
d_call: -
j_call: TRBJ1-5
cdr3_aa: CASRAGSSNQPQHF
cdr3_nt: TGTGCCAGCAGGGCGGGGAGTAGCAATCAGCCCCAGCATTTT

clone_size: -
v_call: TRBV9
d_call: TRBD2
j_call: TRBJ2-7
cdr3_aa: CASSAGTSGRRQYF
cdr3_nt: TGTGCCAGCAGCGCAGGGACTAGCGGGAGAAGGCAGTACTTC

clone_size: few
v_call: TRBV5-4
d_call: TRBD2
j_call: TRBJ2-3
cdr3_aa: CASSLGTSGRIADTQYF
cdr3_nt: TGTGCCAGCAGCTTAGGGACTAGCGGGAGGATTGCAGATACGCAGTATTTT

clone_size: once
v_call: TRBV30
d_call: -
j_call: TRBJ2-1
cdr3_aa: CAWRVGRREYNEQFF
cdr3_nt: TGTGCCTGGAGGGTGGGTAGAAGGGAGTACAATGAGCAGTTCTTC

clone_size: -
v_call: TRBV6-5
d_call: -
j_call: TRBJ1-1
cdr3_aa: CASKGEAVGEAFF
cdr3_nt: TGTGCCAGTAAGGGGGAAGCCGTGGGTGAAGCTTTCTTT

clone_size: -
v_call: TRBV14
d_call: -
j_call: TRBJ1-1
cdr3_aa: CASSQVYGSANTEAFF
cdr3_nt: TGTGCCAGCAGCCAAGTTTATGGCAGCGCGAACACTGAAGCTTTCTTT

clone_size: -
v_call: TRBV9
d_call: TRBD2
j_call: TRBJ2-7
cdr3_aa: CASSGGLAGPYEQYF
cdr3_nt: TGTGCCAGCAGCGGGGGACTAGCGGGCCCCTACGAGCAGTACTTC

clone_size: -
v_call: TRBV30
d_call: -
j_call: TRBJ1-2
cdr3_aa: CAWSEGMRYGYTF
cdr3_nt: TGTGCCTGGAGTGAGGGGATGCGATATGGCTACACCTTC

clone_size: -
v_call: TRBV5-4
d_call: TRBD1
j_call: TRBJ2-1
cdr3_aa: CASSPRGTGRDNEQFF
cdr3_nt: TGTGCCAGCAGCCCGAGAGGGACAGGGCGCGACAATGAGCAGTTCTTC

clone_size: few
v_call: TRBV7-9
d_call: TRBD1
j_call: TRBJ1-1
cdr3_aa: CASSLDRARTEAFF
cdr3_nt: TGTGCCAGCAGCCTGGACAGGGCTAGGACTGAAGCTTTCTTT

clone_size: few
v_call: TRBV7-8
d_call: TRBD2
j_call: TRBJ2-1
cdr3_aa: CASSEGSGRASNEQFF
cdr3_nt: TGTGCCAGCAGCGAAGGCAGCGGGAGGGCCTCCAATGAGCAGTTCTTC